This TCR beta chain is from a study of OX40 agonist ivuxolimab in advanced cancers. Across the whole study: Age averaged around 60 years (range roughly 23 to 85), and about 86% were male. Partial responses were achieved by three patients, of whom one had hepatocellular carcinoma and two had cutaneous melanoma. Study results and caveats: By week 6 at 0.1 to 3.0 mg/kg, blood CD4+ and CD8+ T cells had expanded clonally. Antigen specificity was not determined for the expanded peripheral T cells.

Germline V gene data show CDR1 as SGHVS and CDR2 as FNYEAQ. V was cut by 5 bases and J by 3 bases, with 17 bases left in between. This CDR3 has 16 residues. This clone occurred a few times. Its antigen remains unknown. TCRdb's copy holds only in-frame clones and misses some; the assay was immunoSEQ multiplex PCR. This sample has 30,000 to 45,000 clones, with over 65% found just once. The receptor was derived from an adult with an advanced solid tumor such as melanoma, head and neck, liver or kidney cancer. The chain carries TRBV7-6 and TRBJ1-3; D may be TRBD1 (5 bases). Source: CD4+ or CD8+ T cells sorted from blood, taken in a trial of the OX40 agonist ivuxolimab. In DNA, the CDR3 is TGTGCCAGCAGCAACCGGCAGGGCCTGAGTGGAAACACCATATATTTT. Protein: CASSNRQGLSGNTIYF.